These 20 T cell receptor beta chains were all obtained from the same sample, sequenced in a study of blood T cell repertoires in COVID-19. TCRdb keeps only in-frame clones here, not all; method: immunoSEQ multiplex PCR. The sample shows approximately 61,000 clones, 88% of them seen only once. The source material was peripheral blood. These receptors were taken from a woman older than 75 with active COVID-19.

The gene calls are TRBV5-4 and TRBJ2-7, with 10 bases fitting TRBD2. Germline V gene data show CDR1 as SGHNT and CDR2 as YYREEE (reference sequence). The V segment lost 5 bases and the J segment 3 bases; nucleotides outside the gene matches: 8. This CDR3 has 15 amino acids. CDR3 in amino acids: CASRPEASGGYEQYF. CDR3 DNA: TGTGCCAGCAGGCCGGAGGCTAGCGGGGGCTACGAGCAGTACTTC.

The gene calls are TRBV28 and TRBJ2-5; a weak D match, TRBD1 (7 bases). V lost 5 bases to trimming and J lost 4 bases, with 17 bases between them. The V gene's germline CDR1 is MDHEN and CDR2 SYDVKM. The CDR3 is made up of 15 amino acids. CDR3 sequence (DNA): TGTGCCAGCAGTACATGGACAGGAGGGCGAGAGACCCAGTACTTC. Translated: CASSTWTGGRETQYF.

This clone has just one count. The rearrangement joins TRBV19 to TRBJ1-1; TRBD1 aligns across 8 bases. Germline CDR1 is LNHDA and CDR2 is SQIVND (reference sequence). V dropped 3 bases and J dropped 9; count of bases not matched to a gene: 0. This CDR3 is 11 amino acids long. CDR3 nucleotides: TGTGCCAGTAGTATCAGGGGGCAAGCTTTCTTT. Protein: CASSIRGQAFF.

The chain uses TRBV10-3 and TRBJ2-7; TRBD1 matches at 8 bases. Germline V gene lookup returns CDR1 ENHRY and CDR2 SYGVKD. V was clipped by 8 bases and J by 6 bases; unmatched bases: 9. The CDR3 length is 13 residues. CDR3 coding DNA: TGTGCCATCGGAGGACAGGGAACGGCCGAGCAGTACTTC. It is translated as CAIGGQGTAEQYF.

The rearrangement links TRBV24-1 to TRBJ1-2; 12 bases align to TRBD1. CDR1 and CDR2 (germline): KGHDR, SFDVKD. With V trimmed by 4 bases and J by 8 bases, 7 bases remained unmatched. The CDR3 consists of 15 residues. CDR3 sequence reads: CATSDPGQGAGGYTF. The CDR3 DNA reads TGTGCCACCAGTGACCCGGGACAGGGGGCAGGCGGCTACACCTTC.

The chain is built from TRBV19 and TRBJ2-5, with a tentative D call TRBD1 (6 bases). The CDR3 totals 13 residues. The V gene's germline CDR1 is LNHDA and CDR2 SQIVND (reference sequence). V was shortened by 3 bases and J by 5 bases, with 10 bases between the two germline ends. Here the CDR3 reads CASSIRGSETQYF. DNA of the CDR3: TGTGCCAGTAGTATTAGGGGGTCGGAGACCCAGTACTTC.

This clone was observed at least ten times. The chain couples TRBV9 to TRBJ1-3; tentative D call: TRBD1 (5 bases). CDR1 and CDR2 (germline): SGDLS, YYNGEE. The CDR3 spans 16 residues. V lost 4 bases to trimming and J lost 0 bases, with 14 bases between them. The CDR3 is CASSFAGLSSGNTIYF. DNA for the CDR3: TGTGCCAGCAGCTTTGCAGGGCTTAGCTCTGGAAACACCATATATTTT. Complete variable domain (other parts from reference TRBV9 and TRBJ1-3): DSGVTQTPKHLITATGQRVTLRCSPRSGDLSVYWYQQSLDQGLQFLIQYYNGEERAKGNILERFSAQQFPDLHSELNLSSLELGDSALYFCASSFAGLSSGNTIYFGEGSWLTVV.

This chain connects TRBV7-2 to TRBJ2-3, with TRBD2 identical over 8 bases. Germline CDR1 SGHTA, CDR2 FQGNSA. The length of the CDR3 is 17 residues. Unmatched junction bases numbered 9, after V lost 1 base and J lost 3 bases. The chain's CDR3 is CASSLVGGLGLTDTQYF. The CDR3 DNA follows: TGTGCCAGCAGCTTAGTAGGGGGACTAGGGTTGACAGATACGCAGTATTTT.

As DNA, the CDR3 is TGCAGCGTTGATAGCGGACAGGGGGTCGATGAGCAGTTCTTC. Translation gives CSVDSGQGVDEQFF. The V and J genes are TRBV29-1 and TRBJ2-1, with 10 bases fitting TRBD1. The junction had 7 bases not matched to a gene; V was cut back by 3 bases and J by 8 bases. CDR1 is SQVTM and CDR2 is ANQGSEA in the germline V gene. This CDR3 spans 14 amino acids.

The CDR3 nucleotides read TGCGCCAGCAGCTTGGGGTTAGCGGAGTCCCAAGAGACCCAGTACTTC. Translated: CASSLGLAESQETQYF. The chain combines TRBV5-1 with TRBJ2-5; D perhaps matches TRBD2 (6 bases). The V end lost 0 bases, the J end lost 1 base, and 13 bases lay between the germline ends. CDR1 is SGHRS and CDR2 is YFSETQ in the germline V gene. The CDR3 has 16 amino acids.

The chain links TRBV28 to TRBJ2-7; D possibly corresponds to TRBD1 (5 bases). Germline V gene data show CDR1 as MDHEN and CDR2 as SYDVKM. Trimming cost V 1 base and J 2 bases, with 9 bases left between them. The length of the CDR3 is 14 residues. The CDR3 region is CASSLLDRAYEQYF. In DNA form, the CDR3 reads TGTGCCAGCAGTTTATTAGACAGAGCCTACGAGCAGTACTTC.

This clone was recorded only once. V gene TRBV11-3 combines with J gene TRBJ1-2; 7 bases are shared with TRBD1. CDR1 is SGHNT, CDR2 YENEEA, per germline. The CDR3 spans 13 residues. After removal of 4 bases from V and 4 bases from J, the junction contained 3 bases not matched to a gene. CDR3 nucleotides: TGTGCCAGCAGCTGCGACAGGGTCTATGGCTACACCTTC. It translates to CASSCDRVYGYTF.

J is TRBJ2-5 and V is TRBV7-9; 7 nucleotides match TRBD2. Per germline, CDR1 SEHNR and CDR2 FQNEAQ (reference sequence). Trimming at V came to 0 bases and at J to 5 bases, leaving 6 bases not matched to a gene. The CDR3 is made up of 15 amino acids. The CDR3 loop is CASSLASGDGETQYF. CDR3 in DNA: TGTGCCAGCAGCTTAGCGAGCGGGGACGGGGAGACCCAGTACTTC.

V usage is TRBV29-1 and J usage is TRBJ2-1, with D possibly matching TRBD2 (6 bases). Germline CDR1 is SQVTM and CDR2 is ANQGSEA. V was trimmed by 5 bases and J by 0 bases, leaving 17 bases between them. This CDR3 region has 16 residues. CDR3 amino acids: CSVQPFRRDSYNEQFF. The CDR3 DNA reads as TGCAGCGTTCAACCCTTTAGGCGGGACTCCTACAATGAGCAGTTCTTC.

The CDR3 DNA sequence: TGTGCCAGCAGCCAGGCGGGGGTGACTAAGTCCCGCGAGCAGTACTTC. It codes for CASSQAGVTKSREQYF. The chain uses TRBV11-2 and TRBJ2-7, with 7 bases aligning to TRBD2. V was pared by 5 bases and J by 6 bases, with 16 bases of the junction left unmatched. This CDR3 region has 16 residues. Germline assignment: CDR1 SGHAT and CDR2 FQNNGV.

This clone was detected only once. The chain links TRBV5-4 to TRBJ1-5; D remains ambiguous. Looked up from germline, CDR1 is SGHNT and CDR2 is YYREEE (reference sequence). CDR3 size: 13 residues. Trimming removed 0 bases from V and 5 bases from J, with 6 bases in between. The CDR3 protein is CASSLELDQPQHF. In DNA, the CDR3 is TGTGCCAGCAGCTTGGAATTAGATCAGCCCCAGCATTTT.

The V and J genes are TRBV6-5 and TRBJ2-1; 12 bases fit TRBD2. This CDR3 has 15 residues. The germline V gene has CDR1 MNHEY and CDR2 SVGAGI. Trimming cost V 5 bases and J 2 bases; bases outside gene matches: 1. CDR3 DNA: TGTGCCAGCAGTCCTAGCGGGGGGGCCTACAATGAGCAGTTCTTC. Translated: CASSPSGGAYNEQFF.

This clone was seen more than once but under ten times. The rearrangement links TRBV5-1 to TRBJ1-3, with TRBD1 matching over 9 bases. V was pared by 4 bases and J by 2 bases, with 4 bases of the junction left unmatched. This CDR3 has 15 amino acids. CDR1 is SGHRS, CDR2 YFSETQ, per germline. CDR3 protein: CASSPGTGTGNTIYF. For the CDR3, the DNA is TGCGCCAGCAGCCCTGGGACAGGGACTGGAAACACCATATATTTT.

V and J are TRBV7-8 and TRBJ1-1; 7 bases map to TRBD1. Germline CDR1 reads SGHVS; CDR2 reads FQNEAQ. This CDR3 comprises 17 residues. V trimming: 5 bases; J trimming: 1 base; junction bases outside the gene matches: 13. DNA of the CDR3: TGTGCCAGCAGCCTTCGACAGGGATTCTTTAGGAACACTGAAGCTTTCTTT. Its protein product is CASSLRQGFFRNTEAFF.

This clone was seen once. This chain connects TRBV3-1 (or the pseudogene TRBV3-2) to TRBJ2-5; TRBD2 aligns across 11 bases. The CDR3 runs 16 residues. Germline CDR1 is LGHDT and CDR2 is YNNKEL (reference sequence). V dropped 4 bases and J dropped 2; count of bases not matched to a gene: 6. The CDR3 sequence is CASSRGTSGLQETQYF. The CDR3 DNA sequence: TGTGCCAGCAGCCGCGGGACTAGCGGACTACAAGAGACCCAGTACTTC.